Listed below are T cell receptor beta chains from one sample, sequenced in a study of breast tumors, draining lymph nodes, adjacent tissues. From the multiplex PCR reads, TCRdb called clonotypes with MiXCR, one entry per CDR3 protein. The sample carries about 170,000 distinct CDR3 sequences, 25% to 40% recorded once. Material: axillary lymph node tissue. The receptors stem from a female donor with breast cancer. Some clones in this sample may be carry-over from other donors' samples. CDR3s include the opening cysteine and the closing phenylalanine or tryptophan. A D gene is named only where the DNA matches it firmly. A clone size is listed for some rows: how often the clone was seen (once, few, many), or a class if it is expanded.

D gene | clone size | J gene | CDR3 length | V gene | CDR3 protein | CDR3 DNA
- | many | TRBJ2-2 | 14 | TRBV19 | CASISQPNTGELFF | TGTGCCAGTATATCGCAGCCGAACACCGGGGAGCTGTTTTTT
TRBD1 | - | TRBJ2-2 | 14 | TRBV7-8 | CASSRTGITGELFF | TGTGCCAGCAGCCGGACAGGGATCACCGGGGAGCTGTTTTTT
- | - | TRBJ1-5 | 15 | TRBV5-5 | CASSPGGAYNEPQHF | TGTGCCAGCAGCCCCGGGGGGGCATACAATGAGCCCCAGCATTTT
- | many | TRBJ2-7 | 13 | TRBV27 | CASSLGSQGEQYF | TGTGCCAGCAGTTTGGGGAGCCAGGGAGAGCAGTACTTC
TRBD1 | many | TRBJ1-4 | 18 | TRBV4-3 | CASSQDVTGGVTNEKLFF | TGCGCCAGCAGCCAAGATGTGACAGGGGGAGTAACTAATGAAAAACTGTTTTTT
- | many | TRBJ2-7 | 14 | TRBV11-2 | CASSMGPLSYEQYF | TGTGCCAGCAGCATGGGACCGCTATCCTACGAGCAGTACTTC
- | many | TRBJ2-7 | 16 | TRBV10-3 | CAISESGAPGGPEQYF | TGTGCCATCAGTGAGTCGGGGGCTCCGGGGGGCCCCGAGCAGTACTTC
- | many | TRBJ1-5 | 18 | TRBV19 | CASSPQGGGSYSNQPQHF | TGTGCCAGTAGTCCCCAGGGAGGAGGGAGCTATAGCAATCAGCCCCAGCATTTT
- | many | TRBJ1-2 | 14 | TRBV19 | CASSDRGRDYGYTF | TGTGCCAGTAGTGATAGGGGCCGTGACTATGGCTACACCTTC
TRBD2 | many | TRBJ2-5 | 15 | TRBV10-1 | CASSQSVAGGETQYF | TGCGCCAGCAGTCAATCGGTAGCGGGAGGGGAGACCCAGTACTTC
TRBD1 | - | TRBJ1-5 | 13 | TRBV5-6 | CASSRRQGQPQHF | TGTGCCAGCAGCCGGCGACAGGGCCAGCCCCAGCATTTT
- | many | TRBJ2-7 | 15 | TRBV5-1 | CASRAGIHLPYEQYF | TGCGCCAGCAGGGCAGGGATCCACTTACCCTACGAGCAGTACTTC
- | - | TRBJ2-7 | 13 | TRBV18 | CASSPGPAYEQYF | TGTGCCAGCTCACCAGGACCAGCCTACGAGCAGTACTTC
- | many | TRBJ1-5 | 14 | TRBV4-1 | CASSRTVSNQPQHF | TGCGCCAGCAGCCGGACGGTTAGCAATCAGCCCCAGCATTTT
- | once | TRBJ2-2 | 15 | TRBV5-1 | CASSLMAGESGELFF | TGCGCCAGCAGCTTGATGGCAGGGGAATCGGGCGAGCTGTTTTTT
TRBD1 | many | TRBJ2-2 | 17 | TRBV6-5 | CASRRTGTGGGTGELFF | TGTGCCAGCAGGAGAACCGGGACAGGGGGTGGCACCGGGGAGCTGTTTTTT
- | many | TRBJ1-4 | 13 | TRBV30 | CAWRGGSTEKLFF | TGTGCCTGGCGGGGAGGGTCGACTGAAAAACTGTTTTTT
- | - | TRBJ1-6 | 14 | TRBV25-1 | CASSASGNKFPLHF | TGTGCCAGCAGTGCAAGCGGGAATAAATTCCCCCTCCACTTT
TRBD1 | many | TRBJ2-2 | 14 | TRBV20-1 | CSARDLDRARELFF | TGCAGTGCTAGAGATCTTGACAGGGCTAGGGAGCTGTTTTTT
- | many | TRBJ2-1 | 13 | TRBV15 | CATSRAPGDEQFF | TGTGCCACCAGCAGAGCCCCAGGAGATGAGCAGTTCTTC
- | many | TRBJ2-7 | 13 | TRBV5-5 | CASSPDGTYEQYF | TGTGCCAGCAGCCCCGACGGGACCTACGAGCAGTACTTC
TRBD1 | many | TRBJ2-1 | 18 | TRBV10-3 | CATRPGQGGGRASNEQFF | TGTGCCACGCGGCCGGGACAGGGGGGAGGGAGGGCCTCCAATGAGCAGTTCTTC
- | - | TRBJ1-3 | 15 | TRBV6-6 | CASSQPGDSGNTIYF | TGTGCCAGCAGTCAGCCAGGGGACTCTGGAAACACCATATATTTT
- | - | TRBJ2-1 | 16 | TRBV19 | CASSTAHDSSYNEQSF | TGCGCCAGTAGTACAGCCCACGACAGCTCCTACAATGAGCAGTCCTTC
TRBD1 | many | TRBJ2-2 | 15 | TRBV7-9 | CASVYGQGATGELFF | TGTGCCAGCGTGTATGGACAGGGGGCGACCGGGGAGCTGTTTTTT
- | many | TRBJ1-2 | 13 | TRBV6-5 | CASSYSGQGGYTF | TGTGCCAGCAGTTACTCAGGGCAGGGAGGCTACACCTTC
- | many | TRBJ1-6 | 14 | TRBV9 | CASSEGQSHSPLHF | TGTGCCAGCAGCGAGGGACAAAGTCATTCACCCCTCCACTTT
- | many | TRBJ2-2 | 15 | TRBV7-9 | CASSLADSYTGELFF | TGTGCCAGCAGCTTAGCCGACAGCTACACCGGGGAGCTGTTTTTT
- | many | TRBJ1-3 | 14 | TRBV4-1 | CASSQGLRGYTIYF | TGCGCCAGCAGCCAAGGCCTTCGGGGATACACCATATATTTT
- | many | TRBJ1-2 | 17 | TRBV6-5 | CASSYSSGATANYGYTF | TGTGCCAGCAGTTACTCTTCGGGGGCGACTGCTAACTATGGCTACACCTTC
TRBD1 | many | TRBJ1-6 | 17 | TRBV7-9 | CASSSNRQGAYGSPLHF | TGTGCCAGCAGTTCCAACCGACAGGGGGCCTATGGTTCACCCCTCCACTTT
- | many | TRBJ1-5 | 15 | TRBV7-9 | CASSLVGLQNQPQHF | TGTGCCAGCAGCTTAGTAGGACTGCAAAATCAGCCCCAGCATTTT
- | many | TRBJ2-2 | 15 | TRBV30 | CAWKEQPTNTGELFF | TGTGCCTGGAAGGAACAACCTACGAACACCGGGGAGCTGTTTTTT